Reported below is one T cell receptor (beta chain). The data were obtained in a study of CD8 T cells in ankylosing spondylitis. TCRdb used MiXCR to reprocess the 5' RACE reads, holding one entry per CDR3 protein. The sample lists roughly 170,000 distinct CDR3 sequences; approximately 9% were seen once. The CDR3 is 13 residues long. V gave up 3 bases and J gave up 6 bases, with 10 bases separating them. Germline V gene data show CDR1 as SGDLS and CDR2 as YYNGEE. The sample consisted of blood, either unsorted or a sorted T cell fraction (not recorded which). The chain recombines TRBV9 with TRBJ2-1; D may match TRBD1 or TRBD2 (5 bases each). The clonotype originates from a female donor with ankylosing spondylitis or in good health (not recorded which). The CDR3 DNA is TGTGCCAGCAGCGGCTCCGGGACCAATGAGCAGTTCTTC. Protein product: CASSGSGTNEQFF.